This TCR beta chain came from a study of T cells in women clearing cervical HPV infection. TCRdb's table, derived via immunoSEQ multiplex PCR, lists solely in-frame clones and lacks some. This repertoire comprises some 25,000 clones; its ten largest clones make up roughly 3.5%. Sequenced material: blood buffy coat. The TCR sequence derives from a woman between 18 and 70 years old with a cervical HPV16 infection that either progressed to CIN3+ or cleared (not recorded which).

The CDR3 here is CASSLDRAREWGNDYTF. The CDR3 bases that were read are TGTGCCAGCAGCTTAGACCGCGCCAGGGAGTGGGGCAATGAC. V gene TRBV7-6 combines with J gene TRBJ1-2; tentatively, D is TRBD1 (5 bases). The read is 3 residues too short to cover the CDR3 end, so that end is filled in from the germline J gene. The germline gives CDR1 SGHVS, CDR2 FNYEAQ. The CDR3 length is 17 residues.